This T cell receptor beta chain was captured in a study of shared clonotypes between healthy human individuals. The study, taken as a whole, reports: Clonotype sharing among donors was expected to depend on sequencing depth.

The ends were cut back, 0 bases at V and 8 bases at J, with 10 bases in the middle. CDR1 is LNHDA, CDR2 SQIVND, per germline (reference sequence). CDR3 size: 14 residues. On this clone itself: Its target is unknown.

Sequencing used immunoSEQ multiplex PCR; TCRdb keeps in-frame clones, though not all of them. This table holds about 450,000 clones, less than 80% found once. The chain employs TRBV19 and TRBJ1-4; no reliable D call. The receptor's source is a woman between 35 and 50 years old in good health. Some clones in this sample may be carry-over from other donors' samples. The specimen sequenced was PBMCs. This CDR3 is CASSIDPRGEKLFF. CDR3 in DNA: TGTGCCAGTAGTATAGACCCCCGGGGAGAAAAACTGTTTTTT. Variable domain in full (rest from reference TRBV19 and TRBJ1-4): DGGITQSPKYLFRKEGQNVTLSCEQNLNHDAMYWYRQDPGQGLRLIYYSQIVNDFQKGDIAEGYSVSREKKESFPLTVTSAQKNPTAFYLCASSIDPRGEKLFFGSGTQLSVL.